What follows are 25 T cell receptor beta chains derived from one specimen sequenced in a study of vaccination effects on CD4 cells after COVID-19. Which antigens these TCRs recognize remains unknown. The ViraFEST assay expanded antigen-specific CD4+ T cells with viral peptide pools before sequencing. Between days 9 and 11 of culture, CD4+ T cells were separated out. Vaccine recipients had no previous SARS-CoV-2 infection; their nucleocapsid antibodies were negative. Profiling relied on immunoSEQ multiplex PCR, and the TCRdb table lists in-frame clones only, not all of them. Of 71,000 or so clones listed, roughly 78% are singletons. The starting material was CD4+ T cells from PBMCs cultured with HCoV-OC43 spike peptides, obtained before COVID-19 vaccination. As for subset: HCoV-OC43 spike overlapping peptide pool stimulation. The receptors derive from a human donor who received a COVID-19 vaccine.

The rearrangement joins TRBV6-5 to TRBJ1-1; no clear D gene. From germline, CDR1 is MNHEY and CDR2 SVGAGI. V was pared by 3 bases and J by 1 base, with 9 bases between. The CDR3 spans 14 residues. The DNA of the CDR3 is TGTGCCAGCAGTTATGGGAGATCGAACACTGAAGCTTTCTTT. Its translation is CASSYGRSNTEAFF.

The chain recombines TRBV18 with TRBJ1-1, with D possibly TRBD1 on 5 matching bases. There are 15 residues in the CDR3. Germline V CDR1 and CDR2: KGHSH, LQKENI. With 0 bases removed from V and 2 bases from J, the gap between germline ends came to 10 bases. This chain's CDR3 is CASSPPGVHNTEAFF. The DNA of the CDR3 is TGTGCCAGCTCACCACCGGGGGTTCATAACACTGAAGCTTTCTTT. Combining the CDR3 with reference TRBV18 and TRBJ1-1 gives the whole variable domain NAGVMQNPRHLVRRRGQEARLRCSPMKGHSHVYWYRQLPEEGLKFMVYLQKENIIDESGMPKERFSAEFPKEGPSILRIQQVVRGDSAAYFCASSPPGVHNTEAFFGQGTRLTVV.

The chain is built from TRBV20-1 and TRBJ1-1, with 7 positions matching TRBD1. Unmatched junction bases numbered 8, after V lost 6 bases and J lost 10 bases. The CDR3 length is 11 residues. Per germline, CDR1 DFQATT and CDR2 SNEGSKA (reference sequence). The CDR3 is CSATGTVGAFF. The CDR3 bases are TGCAGTGCAACGGGGACAGTTGGAGCTTTCTTT.

The chain combines TRBV10-3 with TRBJ2-5; the D gene is possibly TRBD1 (5 bases). The CDR3 spans 13 residues. Germline V gene lookup returns CDR1 ENHRY and CDR2 SYGVKD. This CDR3 reads CATNGAHQETQYF. The CDR3 DNA follows: TGTGCAACTAATGGGGCCCACCAAGAGACCCAGTACTTC.

This chain uses TRBV6-5 with TRBJ1-4; no reliable D call. This CDR3 comprises 13 residues. CDR1 is MNHEY, CDR2 SVGAGI, per germline. V was pared by 6 bases and J by 7 bases, with 12 bases between. In nucleotides, the CDR3 is TGTGCCAGCAGCGGTATCTCGGGTGAAAAACTGTTTTTT. This gives the protein CASSGISGEKLFF.

The chain uses TRBV18 and TRBJ2-3, with no clear D. Looked up from germline, CDR1 is KGHSH and CDR2 is LQKENI. This CDR3 comprises 11 residues. With 6 bases removed from V and 4 bases from J, the gap between germline ends came to 5 bases. In nucleotides, the CDR3 is TGTGCCAGCTCCCGTGCAGATACGCAGTATTTT. It is translated as CASSRADTQYF.

This chain uses TRBV19 with TRBJ1-4, with a possible D match to TRBD1 (5 bases). The V end lost 1 base, the J end lost 11 bases, and 11 bases lay between the germline ends. The CDR3 spans 13 residues. CDR1 is LNHDA, CDR2 SQIVND, per germline (reference sequence). The CDR3 bases are TGTGCCAGTAGTATAGTAGGGGCAGACAAACTGTTTTTT. This sequence encodes CASSIVGADKLFF.

This clone has a handful of counts. The gene calls are TRBV2 and TRBJ1-2, with 8 bases aligning to TRBD1. Losses at the gene ends were 5 bases for V and 8 bases for J; bases not matched to a gene: 4. This CDR3 contains 12 residues. Germline CDR1 and CDR2: SNHLY and FYNNEI. In DNA form, the CDR3 reads TGTGCCAGCAGTCGACAGGGGAGCGGCTACACCTTC. Protein product: CASSRQGSGYTF.

The V and J genes are TRBV27 and TRBJ1-5; possibly TRBD1 for D (6 bases). The V and J ends lost 4 bases and 6 bases respectively, with 10 bases between them. The V gene's germline CDR1 is MNHEY and CDR2 SMNVEV (reference sequence). CDR3 length: 13 residues. CDR3 nucleotides: TGTGCCAGCAGTTCAGGGGACGGTCAGCCCCAGCATTTT. It translates to CASSSGDGQPQHF.

This rearrangement joins TRBV10-3 to TRBJ1-2; D unclear. The CDR3 totals 16 residues. Per the germline V gene, CDR1 is ENHRY and CDR2 is SYGVKD. V lost 2 bases, J lost 0 bases, and 13 bases lay in between. CDR3 nucleotide sequence: TGTGCCATCAGTGAGAGATTCGGACGGACTAACTATGGCTACACCTTC. Amino acid sequence: CAISERFGRTNYGYTF.

The V call is TRBV3-1 (or the pseudogene TRBV3-2), the J call TRBJ2-4; D not resolved. Germline loops: CDR1 LGHDT, CDR2 YNNKEL (reference sequence). V was cut by 2 bases and J by 0 bases, with 8 bases left in between. The CDR3 spans 15 residues. The CDR3 is CASSQFSIAKNIQYF. The CDR3 DNA is TGTGCCAGCAGCCAATTTTCCATAGCCAAAAACATTCAGTACTTC.

J is TRBJ1-6 and V is TRBV27; D is unclear. Germline-derived CDR1 and CDR2 are MNHEY and SMNVEV (reference sequence). The CDR3 contains 13 residues. V was cut by 1 base and J by 8 bases, with 6 bases left in between. CDR3 DNA: TGTGCCAGCAGTTTATTCGGGGATTCACCCCTCCACTTT. Its translation: CASSLFGDSPLHF.

This chain links TRBV20-1 with TRBJ1-1, with 7 bases matching TRBD1. This CDR3 has 13 amino acids. In germline, CDR1 is DFQATT, CDR2 SNEGSKA (reference sequence). V was pared by 3 bases and J by 8 bases, with 9 bases of the junction left unmatched. CDR3 protein: CSASLTGRAEAFF. DNA for the CDR3: TGCAGTGCTAGTTTGACAGGGCGGGCGGAAGCTTTCTTT.

This clone was observed a few times. This sequence joins TRBV29-1 and TRBJ2-1; 12 bases match TRBD2. V shed 3 bases, J shed 6 bases, and the junction held 12 bases outside the gene matches. The CDR3 extends over 17 amino acids. Per germline, CDR1 SQVTM and CDR2 ANQGSEA. CDR3 DNA: TGCAGCGTTGAGACTACCTACACTAGCGGGGGGTTCAATGAGCAGTTCTTC. Translating gives CSVETTYTSGGFNEQFF.

V and J are TRBV4-1 and TRBJ1-1; TRBD1 aligns across 11 bases. Germline lookup yields CDR1 MGHRA and CDR2 YSYEKL. This CDR3 spans 18 amino acids. V lost 1 base and J lost 2; bases outside the gene matches: 9. The DNA for the CDR3 is TGCGCCAGCAGCCAAGGTCGGGGGACAGGGGGTACCAACACTGAAGCTTTCTTT. Its translation is CASSQGRGTGGTNTEAFF.

V usage is TRBV7-8 and J usage is TRBJ1-2, with D maybe TRBD1 (5 bases). The CDR3 spans 12 residues. In germline, CDR1 is SGHVS, CDR2 FQNEAQ. Trimming removed 11 bases from V and 0 bases from J, with 10 bases in between. CDR3: CAGGGTNYGYTF. CDR3 DNA sequence: TGTGCCGGGGGGGGGACTAACTATGGCTACACCTTC.

The chain carries TRBV6-5 and TRBJ1-2; unclear D gene. The CDR3 has 15 amino acids. Trimming stripped 4 bases from V and 5 bases from J, with 17 bases between. CDR1 MNHEY and CDR2 SVGAGI come from the germline V gene. The CDR3 bases are TGTGCCAGCAGTTCCCGCTACAGAAAAGAATATGGCTACACCTTC. It encodes CASSSRYRKEYGYTF.

The V and J genes are TRBV2 and TRBJ2-3; 8 bases agree with TRBD2. This CDR3 region has 16 residues. With 4 bases clipped from V and 6 bases from J, the junction kept 12 bases outside the gene matches. Germline V gives CDR1 SNHLY, CDR2 FYNNEI. CDR3 sequence: CASSVQRGSQGDTQYF. CDR3 nucleotide sequence: TGTGCCAGCAGTGTACAGCGGGGGAGCCAAGGGGATACGCAGTATTTT.

The rearrangement links TRBV2 to TRBJ1-2; a possible D gene is TRBD1 (5 bases). Looked up from germline, CDR1 is SNHLY and CDR2 is FYNNEI. Between the trimmed V and J ends, which lost 5 bases and 2 bases, there was a span of 9 bases. The CDR3 is 13 residues long. The CDR3 DNA follows: TGTGCCAGCAGTCGGGACGGAAACTATGGCTACACCTTC. This codes for CASSRDGNYGYTF.

V gene TRBV6-2 or TRBV6-3 combines with J gene TRBJ2-5, with D unresolved. V was pared by 0 bases and J by 6 bases, with 11 bases between. This CDR3 spans 14 amino acids. CDR1 MNHEY and CDR2 SVGEGT come from the germline V gene. The CDR3 sequence is CASSYSAGWQTQYF. CDR3 nucleotides: TGTGCCAGCAGTTACTCTGCAGGATGGCAGACCCAGTACTTC.

This clone occurred once. The rearrangement links TRBV5-1 to TRBJ1-1, with D perhaps matching TRBD1 (6 bases). This CDR3 region has 16 residues. Trimming cost V 1 base and J 2 bases, with 15 bases left between them. Germline V gene data show CDR1 as SGHRS and CDR2 as YFSETQ. The CDR3 spells CASSLLIGGLNTEAFF. CDR3 coding DNA: TGCGCCAGCAGCTTGTTGATCGGGGGCCTAAACACTGAAGCTTTCTTT.

This clone has more than one count but fewer than ten. V and J are TRBV2 and TRBJ1-2; no reliable D call. CDR3 length: 15 residues. The V gene's germline CDR1 is SNHLY and CDR2 FYNNEI. V lost 2 bases to trimming and J lost 8 bases, with 18 bases between them. The CDR3 DNA reads as TGTGCCAGCAGTGAAATCACAGAGAGTCTGGGGGGCTACACCTTC. This encodes CASSEITESLGGYTF.

J is TRBJ2-2 and V is TRBV3-1 (or the pseudogene TRBV3-2); D is uncertain. Germline V gives CDR1 LGHDT, CDR2 YNNKEL (reference sequence). Trimming stripped 5 bases from V and 6 bases from J, with 7 bases between. There are 12 residues in the CDR3. The CDR3: CASSGPAGELFF. The CDR3 region has the DNA TGTGCCAGCAGCGGGCCGGCCGGGGAGCTGTTTTTT.

The rearrangement uses TRBV7-2 and TRBJ1-6; a possible D gene is TRBD1 (5 bases). V shed 2 bases and J shed 8 bases, with 10 bases lying between them. CDR1 and CDR2 (germline): SGHTA, FQGNSA. This CDR3 is 14 amino acids long. CDR3 loop: CASSLRQGYSPLHF. The CDR3 DNA reads as TGTGCCAGCAGCTTAAGGCAGGGTTATTCACCCCTCCACTTT.

The gene calls are TRBV6-5 and TRBJ2-3, with TRBD1 as a possible D gene (6 bases). The CDR3 has 15 residues. The V gene lost 3 bases and the J gene lost 2 bases, with 12 bases spanning the gap. The V gene's germline CDR1 is MNHEY and CDR2 SVGAGI. The CDR3 coding sequence is TGTGCCAGCAGTTATAGAAGGACAGACACAGATACGCAGTATTTT. Encoded protein: CASSYRRTDTDTQYF.